This TCR beta chain stems from a study of identical twins. Overall study findings and caveats: Insertions ran lower in abundant cord blood beta clonotypes, though not in memory repertoires. The study found excess low generation probability among twin-shared out-of-frame alpha sequences.

Everyone who donated was a healthy Caucasian. This clonotype was observed a handful of times. Its specificity is unknown. TCRdb reprocessed the 5' RACE reads via MiXCR and lists one record per CDR3 protein. Among under 350,000 distinct CDR3 sequences listed, roughly 10% were seen once. These data are also associated with another study on yellow fever vaccine responses in identical twins. From that report: Twins reportedly had a vaccine T cell response that seemed partly convergent, partly personalized.

The receptor comes from a woman younger than 30 in good health. Sequencing was done on a sample of CD8+ T cells sorted from blood.

Written as DNA, the CDR3 is TGTGCCAGTAGAGGGACAGGGGGAGTCCCAGAGACCCAGTACTTC. Translation gives CASRGTGGVPETQYF. The chain uses TRBV19 and TRBJ2-5, with 11 bases lining up with TRBD1. The CDR3 is made up of 15 amino acids. Looked up from germline, CDR1 is LNHDA and CDR2 is SQIVND (reference sequence). J gave up 4 bases and V 6 bases, and 7 bases lay outside the gene matches.